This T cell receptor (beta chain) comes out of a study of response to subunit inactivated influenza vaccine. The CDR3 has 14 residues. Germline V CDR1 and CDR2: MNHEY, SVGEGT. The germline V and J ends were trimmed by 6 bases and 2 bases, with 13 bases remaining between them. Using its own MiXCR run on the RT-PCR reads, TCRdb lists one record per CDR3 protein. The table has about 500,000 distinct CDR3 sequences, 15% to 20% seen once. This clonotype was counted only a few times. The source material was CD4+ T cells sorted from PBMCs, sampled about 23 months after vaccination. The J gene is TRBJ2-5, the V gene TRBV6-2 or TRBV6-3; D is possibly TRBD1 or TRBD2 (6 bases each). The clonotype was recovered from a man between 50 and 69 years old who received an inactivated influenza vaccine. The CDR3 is CASSIRGPQETQYF. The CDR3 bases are TGTGCCAGCAGCATACGGGGGCCTCAAGAGACCCAGTACTTC.